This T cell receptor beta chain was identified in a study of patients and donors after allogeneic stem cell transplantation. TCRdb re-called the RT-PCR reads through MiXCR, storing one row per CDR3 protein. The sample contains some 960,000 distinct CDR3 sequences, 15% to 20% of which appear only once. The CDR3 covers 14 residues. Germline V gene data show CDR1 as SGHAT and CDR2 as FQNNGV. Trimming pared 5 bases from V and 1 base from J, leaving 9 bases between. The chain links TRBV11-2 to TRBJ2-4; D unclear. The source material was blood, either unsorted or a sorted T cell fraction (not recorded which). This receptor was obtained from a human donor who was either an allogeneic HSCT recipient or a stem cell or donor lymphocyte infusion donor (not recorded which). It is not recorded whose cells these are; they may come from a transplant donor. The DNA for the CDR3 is TGTGCCAGCAGCCCGCTTGTGGCCAAAAACATTCAGTACTTC. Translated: CASSPLVAKNIQYF.